These 4 T cell receptor beta chains originate from one sample sequenced in a study of control samples from healthy donors and cancer patients. Produced via immunoSEQ multiplex PCR; TCRdb's table is partial and in-frame only. The sample comprises tens of thousands of clones, around 90% of which are singletons, and roughly 2% rests with the top ten. The material sequenced was PBMCs. All receptors come from a woman in her sixties or seventies with head and neck cancer.

The chain has TRBV10-2 and TRBJ1-5; 7 bases agree with TRBD1. The CDR3 consists of 14 residues. The junction had 5 bases not matched to a gene; V was cut back by 6 bases and J by 3 bases. Germline values: CDR1 WSHSY, CDR2 SAAADI. In DNA form, the CDR3 reads TGCGCCAGCAGGAGACAGGGTCCCAATCAGCCCCAGCATTTT. Its protein is CASRRQGPNQPQHF.

The rearrangement joins TRBV18 to TRBJ1-1; D gene unclear. The CDR3 extends over 13 amino acids. With 4 bases removed from V and 3 bases from J, the gap between germline ends came to 9 bases. The germline V gene has CDR1 KGHSH and CDR2 LQKENI. The DNA of the CDR3 is TGTGCCAGCTCACTTTCCGGGTACACTGAAGCTTTCTTT. Its protein product is CASSLSGYTEAFF.

V gene TRBV5-1 combines with J gene TRBJ2-4, with a possible D match to TRBD1 (6 bases). Germline assignment: CDR1 SGHRS and CDR2 YFSETQ. Trimming left V 0 bases short and J 7 bases short, with 17 bases between. The CDR3 has 16 residues. The CDR3, as DNA: TGCGCCAGCAGCTTGGGTGGGACACAAGGCACGAACATTCAGTACTTC. Protein sequence: CASSLGGTQGTNIQYF. The full variable domain, completed using reference TRBV5-1 and TRBJ2-4, is KAGVTQTPRYLIKTRGQQVTLSCSPISGHRSVSWYQQTPGQGLQFLFEYFSETQRNKGNFPGRFSGRQFSNSRSEMNVSTLELGDSALYLCASSLGGTQGTNIQYFGAGTRLSVL.

The rearrangement joins TRBV29-1 to TRBJ1-5; the match to TRBD1 covers 7 bases. V was clipped by 6 bases and J by 0 bases; unmatched bases: 11. This CDR3 is 16 amino acids long. Germline CDR1 reads SQVTM; CDR2 reads ANQGSEA. This CDR3 reads CSVSGTAEDSNQPQHF. CDR3 nucleotides: TGCAGCGTGTCCGGGACAGCGGAAGATAGCAATCAGCCCCAGCATTTT.